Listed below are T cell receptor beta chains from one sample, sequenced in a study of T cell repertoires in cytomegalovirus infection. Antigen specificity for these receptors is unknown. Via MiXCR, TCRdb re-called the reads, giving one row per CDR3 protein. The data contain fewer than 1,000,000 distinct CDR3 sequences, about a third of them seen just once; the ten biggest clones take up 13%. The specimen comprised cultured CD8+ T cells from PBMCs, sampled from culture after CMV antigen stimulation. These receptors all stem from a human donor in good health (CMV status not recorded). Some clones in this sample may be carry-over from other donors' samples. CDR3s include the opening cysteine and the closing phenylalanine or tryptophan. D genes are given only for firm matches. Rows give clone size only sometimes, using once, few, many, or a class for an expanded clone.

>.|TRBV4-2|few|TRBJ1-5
TGTGCCAGCAGCCAAGAACTGGGAGCGAATAGCAATCAGCCCCAGCATTTT
CASSQELGANSNQPQHF
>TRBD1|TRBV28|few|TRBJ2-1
TGTGCCAGCAGAAGGGGACAGCGCAACAATGAGCAGTTCTTC
CASRRGQRNNEQFF
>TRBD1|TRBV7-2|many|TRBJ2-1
TGTGCCAGCAGCCCCTCGACAGGGGCTTACAATGAGCAGTTCTTC
CASSPSTGAYNEQFF
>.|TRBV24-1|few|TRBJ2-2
TGTGCCACCAGAGCCTCGGGGAACGGGGAGCTGTTTTTT
CATRASGNGELFF
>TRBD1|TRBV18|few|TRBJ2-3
TGTGCCAGCTCTCACGAGGACAGGCCCGTGCCCGCAGATACGCAGTATTTT
CASSHEDRPVPADTQYF
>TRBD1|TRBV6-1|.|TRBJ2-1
TGTGCCAGCAGTGATACAGGGGGCGGCAATGAGCAGTTCTTC
CASSDTGGGNEQFF
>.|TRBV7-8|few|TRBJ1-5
TGTGCCAGCAGCTTAGACCCCTGGGTCAATCAGCCCCAGCATTTT
CASSLDPWVNQPQHF
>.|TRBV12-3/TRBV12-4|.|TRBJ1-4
TGTGCCAGCAGTAGGGACACGGAAAGGGAAAAACTGTTTTTT
CASSRDTEREKLFF
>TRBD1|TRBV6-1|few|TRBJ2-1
TGTGCCAGCACTTCTCGGGACAGGGTCTTCGATGAGCAGTTCTTC
CASTSRDRVFDEQFF
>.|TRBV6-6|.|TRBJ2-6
TGTGCCAGCAGTTACCTAAGACACGCGGATTTGGGACCTGGGGCCAACGTCCTGACTTTC
CASSYLRHADLGPGANVLTF
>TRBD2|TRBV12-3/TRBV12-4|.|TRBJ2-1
TGTGCCAGCAGTTTAGAGACTAGCGGGGGGCCGTCGAGCTACAATGAGCAGTTCTTC
CASSLETSGGPSSYNEQFF
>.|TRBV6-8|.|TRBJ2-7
TGTGCCAGCAGTTACTCGGGGCTCGAGCAGTACTTC
CASSYSGLEQYF
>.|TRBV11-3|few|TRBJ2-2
TGTGCCAGCAGCTTAATTGGTTACGGGGAGCTGTTTTTT
CASSLIGYGELFF
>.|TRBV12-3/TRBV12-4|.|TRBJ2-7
TGTGCCAGCAGTTTAAGACAGCCCGAGCAGTACTTC
CASSLRQPEQYF
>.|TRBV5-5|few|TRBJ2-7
TGTGCCAGCAGCTTCAAGGGCCTTTCCCACTACGAGCAGTACTTC
CASSFKGLSHYEQYF
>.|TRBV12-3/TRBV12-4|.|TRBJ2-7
TGTGCCAGCACCCCCCAGGGATACTCCTACGAGCAGTACTTC
CASTPQGYSYEQYF
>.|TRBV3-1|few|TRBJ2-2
TGTGCCAGCAGCCCCTTAGGGGGAGGTTCAACCGGGGAGCTGTTTTTT
CASSPLGGGSTGELFF
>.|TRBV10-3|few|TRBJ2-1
TGTGCCATCTGGGGAAATAATGAGCAGTTCTTC
CAIWGNNEQFF
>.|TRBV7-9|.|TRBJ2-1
TGTGCCAGCAGCCAACCGACTGGGCTGAATGAGCAGTTCTTC
CASSQPTGLNEQFF
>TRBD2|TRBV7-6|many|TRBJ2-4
TGTGCCAGCAGCTTAGCAGGGGAGGGGAACATTCAGTACTTC
CASSLAGEGNIQYF
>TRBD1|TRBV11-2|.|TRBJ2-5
TGTGCCAGCAGCTTAGGGGCCAGGGGGATAGGGGAGACCCAGTACTTC
CASSLGARGIGETQYF
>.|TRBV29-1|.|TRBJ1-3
TGCAGCGTTTACGGGTCGAACTCTGGAAACACCATATATTTT
CSVYGSNSGNTIYF
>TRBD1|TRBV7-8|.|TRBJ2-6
TGTGCCAGCAGCTTAGCGAAGGGGACAGGGGTTGCCAACGTCCTGACTTTC
CASSLAKGTGVANVLTF
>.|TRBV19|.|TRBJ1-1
TGTGCCAGTAGGAGCAAGGGCACTGAAGCTTTCTTT
CASRSKGTEAFF
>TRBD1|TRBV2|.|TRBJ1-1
TGTGCCAGCACAGGGGGAGGAGAAGGCTTCTTT
CASTGGGEGFF
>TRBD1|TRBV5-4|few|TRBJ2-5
TGTGCCAGCAGCCGGGCGGGTGGGACAGGACAAGAGACCCAGTACTTC
CASSRAGGTGQETQYF
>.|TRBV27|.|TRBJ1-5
TGTGCCAGCAGTCTCCTTGGAGGAAATAGCAATCAGCCCCAGCATTTT
CASSLLGGNSNQPQHF
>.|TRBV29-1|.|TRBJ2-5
TGCAGCGTTGAAGTTACAGGGGCGGGGGAGACCCAGTACTTC
CSVEVTGAGETQYF
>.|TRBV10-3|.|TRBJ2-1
TGTGCCATCAGTGTACAGGGCTCCTACAATGAGCAGTTCTTC
CAISVQGSYNEQFF
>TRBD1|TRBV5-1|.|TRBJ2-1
TGCGCCAGCAGCTTGACCCCAGGGGGTAATCCCTACAATGAGCAGTTCTTC
CASSLTPGGNPYNEQFF
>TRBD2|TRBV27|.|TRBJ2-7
TGTGCCAGCTCCTCCGGGGGGATCTACGAGCAGTACTTC
CASSSGGIYEQYF
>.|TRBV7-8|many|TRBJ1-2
TGTGCCAGCAGCTTAGCGGGGCTCGGCAGGGAGGGGTATGGCTACACCTTC
CASSLAGLGREGYGYTF
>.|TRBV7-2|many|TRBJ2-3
TGTGCCAGCAGCTTAGTATTGGGGACTGCCAGTACGCAGTATTTT
CASSLVLGTASTQYF
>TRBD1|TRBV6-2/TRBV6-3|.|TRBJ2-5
TGTGCCAGCAGTTACTCGAGGTCAGGGGGTGAAGAGACCCAGTACTTC
CASSYSRSGGEETQYF
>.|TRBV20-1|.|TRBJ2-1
TGCAGTGCTAGAGATGCAGCAGGTTCCTACAATGAGCAGTTCTTC
CSARDAAGSYNEQFF
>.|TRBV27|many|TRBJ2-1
TGTGCCAGCAGTTTGGCAGAGGGGTCGTGGTACAATGAGCAGTTCTTC
CASSLAEGSWYNEQFF
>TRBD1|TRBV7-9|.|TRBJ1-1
TGTGCCAGCAGCTCCCCGACAGGGGTGAACGCTGAAGCTTTCTTT
CASSSPTGVNAEAFF
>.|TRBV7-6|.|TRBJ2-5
TGTGCCAGCAGCTTAGAGAGTAGCGAGTGGACCCAGTACTTC
CASSLESSEWTQYF
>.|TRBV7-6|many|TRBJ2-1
TGTGCCAGCAGCTTAGTGGGTCAGGGTATTGCGATAGATGAGCAGTTCTTC
CASSLVGQGIAIDEQFF
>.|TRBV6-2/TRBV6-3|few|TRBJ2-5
TGTGCCAGCAGTTTACACAGGGTGGTGGAGACCCAGTACTTC
CASSLHRVVETQYF
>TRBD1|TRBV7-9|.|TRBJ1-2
TGTGCCAGCAGCTCGGGCCGGGACAGGATCAATGGCTACACCTTC
CASSSGRDRINGYTF